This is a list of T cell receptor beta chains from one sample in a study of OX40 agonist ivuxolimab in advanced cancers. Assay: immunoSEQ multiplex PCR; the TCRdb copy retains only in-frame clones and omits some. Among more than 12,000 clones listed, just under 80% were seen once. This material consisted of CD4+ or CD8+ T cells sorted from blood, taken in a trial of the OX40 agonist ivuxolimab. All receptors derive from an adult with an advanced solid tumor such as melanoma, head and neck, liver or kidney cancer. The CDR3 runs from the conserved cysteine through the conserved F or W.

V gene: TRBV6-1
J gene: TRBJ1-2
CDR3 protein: CASRNGGSYGYTF

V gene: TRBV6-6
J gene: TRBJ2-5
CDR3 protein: CASSPRTETLQYF

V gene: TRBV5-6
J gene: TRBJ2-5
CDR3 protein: CASSSRVGETQYF

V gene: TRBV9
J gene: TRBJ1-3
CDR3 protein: CASSVSGTGGVGNTIYF

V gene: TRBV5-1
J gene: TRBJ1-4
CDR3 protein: CASSLGGSDEKLFF

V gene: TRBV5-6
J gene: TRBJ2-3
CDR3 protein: CASSPRQGRADTQYF

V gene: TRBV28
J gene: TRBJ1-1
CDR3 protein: CASRTGGPPWGEAFF

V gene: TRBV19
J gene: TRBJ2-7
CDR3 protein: CATSFGKGYEQYF

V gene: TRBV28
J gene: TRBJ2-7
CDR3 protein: CASSPARMRRDSYEQYF

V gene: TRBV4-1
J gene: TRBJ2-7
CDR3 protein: CASSQRQVTYEQYF

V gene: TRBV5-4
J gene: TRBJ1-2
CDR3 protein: CASRPDRAGYGYTF

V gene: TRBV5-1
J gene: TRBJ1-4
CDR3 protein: CASSPRDPAWANEKLFF

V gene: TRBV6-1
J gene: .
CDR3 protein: CASSDRVSSPSYEQYF

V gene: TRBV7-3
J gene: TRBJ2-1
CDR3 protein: CASSVGTTSAYNEQFF

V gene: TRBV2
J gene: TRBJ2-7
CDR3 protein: CASSPPGQGVREQYF

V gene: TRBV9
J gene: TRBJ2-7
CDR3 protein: CASSVDGSQNEQYF

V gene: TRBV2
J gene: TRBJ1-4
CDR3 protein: CASTPRPDRENEKLFF

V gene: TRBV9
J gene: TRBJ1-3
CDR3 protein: CASSALQGFGNTIYF

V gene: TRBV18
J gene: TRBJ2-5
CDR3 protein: CASSPRPEQETQYF

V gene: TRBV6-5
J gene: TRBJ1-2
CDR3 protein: CASSYSPDSGYTF

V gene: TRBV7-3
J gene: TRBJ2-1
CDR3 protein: CASSYGLAGTEQFF

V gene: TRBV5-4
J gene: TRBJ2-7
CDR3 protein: CASSFGTGFSGEQYF

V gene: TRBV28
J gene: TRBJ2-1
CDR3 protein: CASSPGTGYNEQFF

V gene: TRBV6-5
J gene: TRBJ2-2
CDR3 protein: CASSKIAGAAGELFF

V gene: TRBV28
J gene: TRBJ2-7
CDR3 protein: CASSMDGPYEQYF

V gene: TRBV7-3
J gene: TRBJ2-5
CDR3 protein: CASSLAPGTQGEQYF

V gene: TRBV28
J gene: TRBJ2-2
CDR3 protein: CASSPNTGELFF

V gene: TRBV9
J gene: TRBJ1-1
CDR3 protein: CASSVVGDNTEAFF

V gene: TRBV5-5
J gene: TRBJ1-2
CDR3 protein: CASSWDRGNYGYTF

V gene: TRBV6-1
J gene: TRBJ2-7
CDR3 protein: CASSSGPLGEQYF

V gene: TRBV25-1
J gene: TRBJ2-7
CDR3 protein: CASSEYHGFYEQYF

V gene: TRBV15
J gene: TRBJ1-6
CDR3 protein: CATSRDLAGQDSPLHF

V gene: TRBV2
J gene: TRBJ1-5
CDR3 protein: CASSDSDNQPQHF

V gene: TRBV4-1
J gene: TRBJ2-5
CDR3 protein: CASSQEGLLAKETQYF

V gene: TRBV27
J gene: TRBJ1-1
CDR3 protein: CASSLYEQGAEAFF

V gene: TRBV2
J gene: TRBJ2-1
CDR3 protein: CASSADSSYNEQFF

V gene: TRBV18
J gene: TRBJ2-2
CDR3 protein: CASSPEQDGTGELFF

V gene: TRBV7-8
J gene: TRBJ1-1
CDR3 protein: CASKTMDTEAFF

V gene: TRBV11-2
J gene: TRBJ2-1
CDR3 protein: CASSLGVSSGSRYNEQFF

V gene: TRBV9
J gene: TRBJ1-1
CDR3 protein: CASSARTGSEAFF

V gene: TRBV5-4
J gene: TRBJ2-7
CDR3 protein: CASSQERDSSYEQYF

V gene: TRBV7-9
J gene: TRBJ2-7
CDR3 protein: CASSLPERSSYEQYF

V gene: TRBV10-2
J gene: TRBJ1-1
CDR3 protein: CASSETGEAFF

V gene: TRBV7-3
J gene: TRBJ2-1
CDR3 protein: CASSLGSQSSYNEQFF

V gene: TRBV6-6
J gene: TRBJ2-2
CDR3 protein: CASSYRGGVPGELFF

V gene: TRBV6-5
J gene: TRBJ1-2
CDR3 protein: CASSPQGGGSGYTF

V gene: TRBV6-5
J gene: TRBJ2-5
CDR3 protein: CASSPDQETQYF

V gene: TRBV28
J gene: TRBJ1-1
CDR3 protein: CASTFMGVYTEAFF